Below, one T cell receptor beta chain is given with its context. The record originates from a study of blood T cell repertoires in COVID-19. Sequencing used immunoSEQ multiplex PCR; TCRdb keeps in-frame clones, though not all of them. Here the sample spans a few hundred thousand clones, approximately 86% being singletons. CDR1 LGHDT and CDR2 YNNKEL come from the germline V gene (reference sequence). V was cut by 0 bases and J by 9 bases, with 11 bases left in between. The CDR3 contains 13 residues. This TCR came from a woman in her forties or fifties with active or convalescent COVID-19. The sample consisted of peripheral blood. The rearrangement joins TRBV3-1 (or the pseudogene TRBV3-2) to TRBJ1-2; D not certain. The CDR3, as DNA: TGTGCCAGCAGCCAAGAATTGGGCGGGCGCTACACCTTC. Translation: CASSQELGGRYTF.